Below, 25 T cell receptor beta chains from the same sample are listed, as sequenced in a study of T cell changes during pregnancy in multiple sclerosis (dated by TCRdb to between 2018 and 2021). The library was produced with the immunoSEQ multiplex PCR assay. TCRdb retrieved this table from immuneACCESS and kept in-frame rearrangements only. Not all clones are present; in checked studies, unresolved V genes account for under half, and no reason is known for the remainder. The sample records about 50,000 clones, 92% of which are singletons. The ten largest clones take up 0.35% to 0.4% of the sample. The source was CD4+ T cells from peripheral blood mononuclear cells, collected after pregnancy. These receptors all come from a female donor with multiple sclerosis, enrolled in a pregnancy study.

The rearrangement uses TRBV6-1 and TRBJ2-4, with D perhaps TRBD1 (6 bases). V lost 0 bases to trimming and J lost 1 base, with 16 bases between them. This CDR3 comprises 18 residues. The V gene's germline CDR1 is MNHNS and CDR2 SASEGT. The CDR3 DNA reads as TGTGCCAGCAGTGAAGCCGACAGAATGGGGGCGGCCAAAAACATTCAGTACTTC. Amino acids: CASSEADRMGAAKNIQYF.

The rearrangement joins TRBV9 to TRBJ1-1; D ambiguous. The V and J ends lost 0 bases and 7 bases respectively, with 7 bases between them. This CDR3 has 12 residues. The germline V gene encodes CDR1 SGDLS and CDR2 YYNGEE. Here the CDR3 DNA reads TGTGCCAGCAGCGTAGTTAGTGGTGAAGCTTTCTTT. Translating it yields CASSVVSGEAFF.

This chain links TRBV7-9 with TRBJ2-2; TRBD2 matches at 10 bases. Germline V CDR1 and CDR2: SEHNR, FQNEAQ (reference sequence). After removal of 5 bases from V and 6 bases from J, the junction contained 3 bases not matched to a gene. The CDR3 sequence is 14 residues long. DNA for the CDR3: TGTGCCAGCAGCCCTCTAGCGGGAGCCGGGGAGCTGTTTTTT. It is translated as CASSPLAGAGELFF.

This chain connects TRBV18 to TRBJ1-4; no firm D call. Trimming pared 6 bases from V and 7 bases from J, leaving 15 bases between. Per germline, CDR1 KGHSH and CDR2 LQKENI. The CDR3 consists of 14 residues. The CDR3, as DNA: TGTGCCAGCTCCAGACATCCTCAGAGTGAAAAACTGTTTTTT. Its protein product is CASSRHPQSEKLFF. Full variable domain (missing parts from reference TRBV18 and TRBJ1-4): NAGVMQNPRHLVRRRGQEARLRCSPMKGHSHVYWYRQLPEEGLKFMVYLQKENIIDESGMPKERFSAEFPKEGPSILRIQQVVRGDSAAYFCASSRHPQSEKLFFGSGTQLSVL.

J is TRBJ2-1 and V is TRBV10-3; 9 bases map to TRBD2. This CDR3 is built from 10 residues. Germline V gene data show CDR1 as ENHRY and CDR2 as SYGVKD. V gave up 10 bases and J gave up 10 bases; unmatched junction bases: 2. This CDR3 reads CATGTSEQFF. The CDR3, as DNA: TGTGCCACCGGGACTAGCGAGCAGTTCTTC.

The V and J genes are TRBV10-1 and TRBJ2-3; 9 bases map to TRBD1. This CDR3 has 14 amino acids. The V gene's germline CDR1 is WNHNN and CDR2 SYGVQD (reference sequence). The V gene end was trimmed by 6 bases and the J gene end by 5 bases; junction bases not matched to a gene: 6. The CDR3 DNA reads as TGCGCCAGCAGGGGACAGGGAGGAGTAGATACGCAGTATTTT. Its translation: CASRGQGGVDTQYF.

The V gene is TRBV7-9, the J gene TRBJ2-7; TRBD2 aligns across 12 bases. Per germline, CDR1 SEHNR and CDR2 FQNEAQ (reference sequence). Trimming took 4 bases from V and 2 from J; bases not matched to a gene: 6. The CDR3 covers 16 residues. The CDR3 protein is CASSWDGLAGPYEQYF. The DNA of the CDR3 is TGTGCCAGCAGCTGGGACGGACTAGCGGGGCCCTACGAGCAGTACTTC.

The V and J genes are TRBV11-2 and TRBJ2-1, with 10 bases that match TRBD2. V lost 1 base to trimming and J lost 6 bases; unmatched junction nucleotides: 3. Germline V CDR1 and CDR2: SGHAT, FQNNGV. CDR3 length equals 15 residues. The CDR3 DNA reads as TGTGCCAGCAGCTTAGCTAGCGGGAGTCGCAATGAGCAGTTCTTC. Amino acid sequence: CASSLASGSRNEQFF.

Written as DNA, the CDR3 is TGTGCCCACAGTGGCGGGGAGAACACTGAAGCTTTCTTT. This gives the protein CAHSGGENTEAFF. This chain links TRBV27 with TRBJ1-1; D uncertain. V was shortened by 11 bases and J by 1 base, with 14 bases between the two germline ends. Germline CDR1 is MNHEY and CDR2 is SMNVEV (reference sequence). This CDR3 spans 13 amino acids.

The chain uses TRBV28 and TRBJ1-3, with a weak D call TRBD1 (6 bases). The CDR3 is 17 amino acids. V was shortened by 6 bases and J by 6 bases, with 24 bases between the two germline ends. Per the germline V gene, CDR1 is MDHEN and CDR2 is SYDVKM. As DNA, the CDR3 is TGTGCCAGCAGCCCCACCCTGGGGCAGGGGTCGGAAAACACCATATATTTT. The encoded protein is CASSPTLGQGSENTIYF.

The chain couples TRBV29-1 to TRBJ1-1; the D gene is possibly TRBD1 (5 bases). Germline V CDR1 and CDR2: SQVTM, ANQGSEA. Between the trimmed V and J ends, which lost 3 bases and 6 bases, there was a span of 14 bases. CDR3 length: 13 residues. The CDR3 region is CSVDRSWGAEAFF. The CDR3 bases are TGCAGCGTTGATAGGTCATGGGGCGCTGAAGCTTTCTTT.

V and J are TRBV7-2 and TRBJ2-7; TRBD2 aligns across 11 bases. Germline V lookup: CDR1 SGHTA, CDR2 FQGNSA. This CDR3 spans 19 amino acids. V was pared by 5 bases and J by 6 bases, with 21 bases of the junction left unmatched. In DNA form, the CDR3 reads TGTGCCAGCAGCCGTGGGCGTGGTAGCGGGAGGGGCCGACCGAGCGAGCAGTACTTC. It translates to CASSRGRGSGRGRPSEQYF.

The chain joins TRBV7-9 to TRBJ2-7; 10 nucleotides agree with TRBD2. The CDR3 is 15 residues long. The junction had 3 bases not matched to a gene; V was cut back by 2 bases and J by 2 bases. Germline CDR1 and CDR2: SEHNR and FQNEAQ (reference sequence). The chain's CDR3 is CASSLLAGAPYEQYF. CDR3 sequence (DNA): TGTGCCAGCAGCTTACTAGCGGGAGCCCCCTACGAGCAGTACTTC.

In regard to this clone: Compared with germline, one end of the junction differs, possibly owing to a read error. The chain is built from TRBV28 and TRBJ1-2; no clear D. The CDR3 spans 11 residues. Germline-derived CDR1 and CDR2 are MDHEN and SYDVKM. CDR3 sequence reads: CASQAKYGYTF. CDR3 sequence (DNA): TGTGCCAGCCAGGCTAAATATGGCTACACCTTC.

The rearrangement joins TRBV6-5 to TRBJ2-5; 7 positions match TRBD1. This CDR3 spans 14 amino acids. Per germline, CDR1 MNHEY and CDR2 SVGAGI. Germline trimming cut 5 bases from V and 3 bases from J; bases unmatched to any gene: 6. CDR3 in amino acids: CASSRTGVEETQYF. Here the CDR3 DNA reads TGTGCCAGCAGTCGTACAGGGGTCGAAGAGACCCAGTACTTC.

The chain has TRBV28 and TRBJ2-7; 7 nucleotides line up with TRBD2. Losses at the gene ends were 5 bases for V and 2 bases for J; bases not matched to a gene: 9. CDR1 is MDHEN and CDR2 is SYDVKM in the germline V gene. The CDR3 runs 15 residues. The CDR3 loop is CASSPPGLGTYEQYF. The CDR3 coding sequence is TGTGCCAGCAGTCCGCCCGGACTAGGCACCTACGAGCAGTACTTC.

Only a few counts were recorded for this clone. The genes are TRBV7-9 and TRBJ2-7; weak D call: TRBD2 (5 bases). Germline CDR1 SEHNR, CDR2 FQNEAQ (reference sequence). The CDR3 contains 14 residues. V was trimmed by 4 bases and J by 2 bases, leaving 12 bases between them. CDR3 loop: CASSSYSGPYEQYF. DNA for the CDR3: TGTGCCAGCAGCTCCTACAGCGGACCCTACGAGCAGTACTTC.

The chain employs TRBV30 and TRBJ1-4; no clear D gene. Germline assignment: CDR1 GTSNPN and CDR2 SVGIG (reference sequence). CDR3 length equals 14 residues. V was clipped by 5 bases and J by 6 bases, with 16 bases between them. CDR3 coding DNA: TGTGCCTGGGGAGGCCCTCCCAGCTATGAAAAACTGTTTTTT. Translated, it gives CAWGGPPSYEKLFF.

This CDR3 reads CASSGNPEGTEAFF. CDR3 bases: TGTGCCAGCAGCGGGAACCCGGAGGGCACTGAAGCTTTCTTT. The chain joins TRBV9 to TRBJ1-1; D not resolved. Germline V CDR1 and CDR2: SGDLS, YYNGEE. This CDR3 contains 14 residues. With 3 bases removed from V and 4 bases from J, the gap between germline ends came to 13 bases.

J is TRBJ2-1 and V is TRBV5-1; 16 nucleotides agree with TRBD2. Germline trimming cut 3 bases from V and 10 bases from J; bases unmatched to any gene: 1. The CDR3 sequence is 14 residues long. Per germline, CDR1 SGHRS and CDR2 YFSETQ. CDR3 bases: TGCGCCAGCAGCTCGGGACTAGCGGGGGGGGAGCAGTTCTTC. Amino acid sequence: CASSSGLAGGEQFF.

The rearrangement links TRBV5-1 to TRBJ2-7, with D uncertain. V dropped 0 bases and J dropped 3 bases, with 4 bases sitting between them. Germline V gene lookup returns CDR1 SGHRS and CDR2 YFSETQ. There are 12 residues in the CDR3. Written as DNA, the CDR3 is TGCGCCAGCAGCTTGGGAGGCTACGAGCAGTACTTC. Protein: CASSLGGYEQYF.

V is TRBV7-5 and J is TRBJ1-5; the tabulated D call, TRBD1, remains unverified against the DNA. TRBV7-5 is marked as a pseudogene. This CDR3 is 14 amino acids long. The CDR3 here is CVRSLVTDNQPQHF. The CDR3 DNA is TGTGTCAGAAGCTTAGTAACAGACAATCAGCCCCAGCATTTT.

The sample holds one count of this clone. The chain has TRBV27 and TRBJ2-7; D perhaps matches TRBD2 (6 bases). Germline CDR1 reads MNHEY; CDR2 reads SMNVEV (reference sequence). V lost 0 bases and J 0 bases, leaving 12 bases between the germline ends. This CDR3 contains 16 residues. DNA of the CDR3: TGTGCCAGCAGTTTATCTCCCGGGACTGGCTCCTACGAGCAGTACTTC. Protein product: CASSLSPGTGSYEQYF.

This chain uses TRBV5-8 with TRBJ2-5; 8 bases fit TRBD1. The CDR3 is 16 amino acids. Germline values: CDR1 SGHTS, CDR2 YDEGEE. The trim removed 7 bases at V and 6 bases at J, leaving 17 bases unmatched. The CDR3 loop reads CASPTKPGGGEKTQYF. For the CDR3, the DNA is TGTGCCAGCCCTACAAAGCCAGGGGGCGGGGAGAAGACCCAGTACTTC.

The chain links TRBV18 to TRBJ2-3, with D perhaps TRBD2 (5 bases). There are 15 residues in the CDR3. V shed 0 bases and J shed 4 bases, with 11 bases lying between them. CDR1 and CDR2 (germline): KGHSH, LQKENI. CDR3 residues: CASSPPTGSPDTQYF. The DNA of the CDR3 is TGTGCCAGCTCACCACCGACGGGGTCCCCAGATACGCAGTATTTT.